Listed below are T cell receptor beta chains from one sample, sequenced in a study of T cell changes during pregnancy in multiple sclerosis. Sequenced by immunoSEQ multiplex PCR; TCRdb stores in-frame clones only, minus some. The sample holds approximately 80,000 clones, roughly nine tenths seen once. Sequencing was performed on PBMCs, taken in the first trimester of pregnancy. These receptors were collected from a female donor in good health, serving as a control in a pregnancy study. Some clones in this sample may be carry-over from other donors' samples. CDR3s include the opening cysteine and the closing phenylalanine or tryptophan. The order of the fields is J gene, V gene, D gene, clone size, CDR3 DNA, CDR3 protein. A D gene is named only where the DNA matches it firmly. Only part of the rows carry a size: once, few, many, or a class if the clone is expanded.

>TRBJ2-1|TRBV27|NA|NA
TGTGCCAGCAGTTTTGCGTTTGGAGCGACCACATACAATGAGCAGTTCTTC
CASSFAFGATTYNEQFF
>TRBJ1-1|TRBV4-1|TRBD1|NA
TGCGCCAGCAGAAATAAGGACAGGGAAGCTTTCTTT
CASRNKDREAFF
>TRBJ1-2|TRBV23-1|NA|NA
TGCGCCAGCGGGGTGGGGGGGGCGTTTTCTCTCTACACCTTC
CASGVGGAFSLYTF
>TRBJ1-6|TRBV9|TRBD1|NA
TGTGCCAGCAGCCCAGCCGGGACAGGGAACTCACCCCTCCACTTT
CASSPAGTGNSPLHF
>TRBJ2-7|TRBV6-1|NA|NA
TGTGCCAGCATTTTACAGGGTGGCGAGCAGTACTTC
CASILQGGEQYF
>TRBJ1-1|TRBV29-1|NA|NA
TGCAGCGTTTGGGGGCTGGACACTGAAGCTTTCTTT
CSVWGLDTEAFF
>TRBJ2-2|TRBV7-3|TRBD2|NA
TGTGCCAGCAGCTCTATAGCGGGAGGGGCCGGGGAGCTGTTTTTT
CASSSIAGGAGELFF
>TRBJ1-1|TRBV4-1|TRBD1|NA
TGCGCCAGCAGCCACAACAGGGGGCGGAACACTGAAGCTTTCTTT
CASSHNRGRNTEAFF
>TRBJ1-2|TRBV6-1|NA|NA
TGTGCCAGCAGTGATGGGAGCGCCGGTAACTATGGCTACACCTTC
CASSDGSAGNYGYTF
>TRBJ1-1|TRBV7-2|TRBD1|NA
TGTGCCAGCAGCTTCCCCGAGGACAGGGGAATGAACACTGAAGCTTTCTTT
CASSFPEDRGMNTEAFF
>TRBJ1-1|TRBV28|TRBD1|once
TGTGCCAGCACCCTACAGGGGGCGTACACTGAAGCTTTCTTT
CASTLQGAYTEAFF
>TRBJ2-1|TRBV15|TRBD1|NA
TGTGCCACCAGCAGAGACTTTACAGGGGTTAATGAGCAGTTCTTC
CATSRDFTGVNEQFF
>TRBJ1-4|TRBV19|NA|NA
TGTGCCAGGTCAAATGGAGGTGGCCGGGGAAAACTGTTTTTT
CARSNGGGRGKLFF
>TRBJ2-7|TRBV7-2|TRBD2|NA
TGTGCCAGCAGCTTAGGAGCTAGCGGGAGGGGTGAGCAGTACTTC
CASSLGASGRGEQYF
>TRBJ1-4|TRBV18|NA|NA
TGTGCCAGCTCACCCCCCCATAATGAAAAACTGTTTTTT
CASSPPHNEKLFF
>TRBJ2-2|TRBV19|TRBD1|NA
TGTGCCAGTAGTATAGACCCCGGGACAGGGAACACCGGGGAGCTGTTTTTT
CASSIDPGTGNTGELFF
>TRBJ1-4|TRBV7-7|TRBD1|NA
TGTGCTAGCAGCTCGTCCCGGGACAGGGGAAAACTGTTTTTT
CASSSSRDRGKLFF
>TRBJ2-3|TRBV6-1|TRBD2|NA
TGTGCCAGCAGTGAATTGGGCGGGGGGGATTCCTCCTCCACAGATACGCAGTATTTT
CASSELGGGDSSSTDTQYF
>TRBJ2-3|TRBV2|NA|NA
TGTGCCAGCCAGGCCCTGAGGGAAGATACGCAGTATTTT
CASQALREDTQYF
>TRBJ2-6|TRBV27|TRBD1|NA
TGTGCCAGCAGTTATCGGACAGGGGCCTCTGGGGCCAACGTCCTGACTTTC
CASSYRTGASGANVLTF